There are many counts of the clone carrying this T cell receptor (beta chain). The antigen is unknown. Template switching introduced a universal primer site, and the cDNA bore unique molecular identifiers. One entry per CDR3 protein, called by TCRdb with MiXCR from the 5' RACE reads. The repertoire holds under 350,000 distinct CDR3 sequences, with 7.5% to 9.5% as singletons. The length of the CDR3 is 12 residues. After removal of 3 bases from V and 5 bases from J, the junction contained 2 bases not matched to a gene. Looked up from germline, CDR1 is SGDLS and CDR2 is YYNGEE. This sample was included in a study of identical twins. Study-wide points: Out-of-frame beta chain sequences displayed weaker excess sharing between twins. With abundant cord blood beta clonotypes, insertions were fewer; memory repertoires showed no such pattern. Out-of-frame alpha sequences shared between twins exhibited an excess of low generation probability.

These data also featured in a second study, about yellow fever vaccine responses in identical twins.

Material for sequencing was CD8+ T cells sorted from blood. This receptor was taken from a woman aged 18-29 years in good health. The chain recombines TRBV9 with TRBJ2-7; 7 bases are shared with TRBD1. CDR3 sequence: CASSETGNEQYF. DNA of the CDR3: TGTGCCAGCAGCGAGACAGGGAACGAGCAGTACTTC. The whole variable domain, remainder taken from reference TRBV9 and TRBJ2-7, is DSGVTQTPKHLITATGQRVTLRCSPRSGDLSVYWYQQSLDQGLQFLIQYYNGEERAKGNILERFSAQQFPDLHSELNLSSLELGDSALYFCASSETGNEQYFGPGTRLTVT.